Listed here are 26 T cell receptor beta chains from one sample, sequenced in a study of T cells after yellow fever vaccination. TCRdb re-derived calls from the 5' RACE reads in MiXCR, one entry per CDR3 protein. Among 450,000 to 600,000 distinct CDR3 sequences listed, less than 15% were seen once. Source: PBMCs, taken on the day of the yellow fever booster vaccination. These receptors all stem from a man aged 30 to 45 who received the YFV17D yellow fever vaccine.

The table lists this clonotype with a few counts. The genes are TRBV20-1 and TRBJ2-7; tentative D call: TRBD2 (6 bases). Trimming cost V 3 bases and J 0 bases, with 12 bases left between them. CDR3 length equals 14 residues. CDR1 and CDR2 (germline): DFQATT, SNEGSKA (reference sequence). The CDR3 is CSASRGGASYEQYF. The CDR3 DNA follows: TGCAGTGCTAGTCGTGGAGGGGCCTCCTACGAGCAGTACTTC.

In its sample, this clonotype was seen a few times. In DNA form, the CDR3 reads TGTGCCAGCAGCTTACCAGGCCTTTCTGGAAACACCATATATTTT. This translates into CASSLPGLSGNTIYF. This chain uses TRBV7-3 with TRBJ1-3; D uncertain. Trimming cost V 2 bases and J 1 base, with 9 bases left between them. Germline loops: CDR1 SGHTA, CDR2 FQGTGA. This CDR3 spans 15 amino acids. Combining the CDR3 with reference TRBV7-3 and TRBJ1-3 gives the whole variable domain GAGVSQTPSNKVTEKGKYVELRCDPISGHTALYWYRQSLGQGPEFLIYFQGTGAADDSGLPNDRFFAVRPEGSVSTLKIQRTERGDSAVYLCASSLPGLSGNTIYFGEGSWLTVV.

This clonotype was counted a single time. This may stem from a read error, because a much larger clone lies one nucleotide away. The chain employs TRBV14 and TRBJ2-2, with D maybe TRBD2 (6 bases). V was clipped by 6 bases and J by 6 bases, with 11 bases between them. The V gene's germline CDR1 is SGHDN and CDR2 FVKESK. CDR3 length: 13 residues. CDR3 in amino acids: CASSGGRPGELFF. The CDR3 DNA reads as TGTGCCAGCAGTGGAGGGCGGCCCGGGGAGCTGTTTTTT.

This clonotype was observed a handful of times. The chain carries TRBV23-1 and TRBJ2-7; possibly TRBD1 for D (5 bases). TRBV23-1 is an ORF; its function is uncertain. The V end was cut by 2 bases, the J end by 5 bases, with 25 bases between. This CDR3 region has 18 residues. The CDR3 reads CASSQQSLSSSRVDEQYF. The CDR3 region has the DNA TGCGCCAGCAGTCAACAGTCCCTGTCAAGTTCCAGGGTGGACGAGCAGTACTTC.

The rearrangement uses TRBV7-2 and TRBJ2-2; D possibly corresponds to TRBD1 (6 bases). Trimming pared 5 bases from V and 8 bases from J, leaving 18 bases between. The CDR3 covers 15 residues. The germline V gene encodes CDR1 SGHTA and CDR2 FQGNSA. The CDR3 region is CASSPSTGLQGELFF. The CDR3 DNA is TGTGCCAGCAGCCCGAGTACAGGGCTCCAGGGGGAGCTGTTTTTT.

The CDR3 DNA reads TGCAGTGCAGAGGCCAGAAACTATGGCTACACCTTC. This encodes CSAEARNYGYTF. The rearrangement links TRBV20-1 to TRBJ1-2; D remains ambiguous. The CDR3 contains 12 residues. The germline gives CDR1 DFQATT, CDR2 SNEGSKA (reference sequence). Trimming shortened V by 6 bases and J by 2 bases, and 10 bases separated the two germline ends.

CDR3 residues: CASSSLYGGDGYTF. The CDR3 nucleotides read TGTGCCAGCAGTTCCCTATACGGAGGAGATGGCTACACCTTC. This sequence joins TRBV6-5 and TRBJ1-2; D not resolved. The CDR3 loop spans 14 amino acids. Germline CDR1 MNHEY, CDR2 SVGAGI. Trimming shortened V by 4 bases and J by 6 bases, and 15 bases separated the two germline ends.

The V and J genes are TRBV27 and TRBJ2-1; 9 nucleotides agree with TRBD2. This CDR3 has 16 amino acids. Germline assignment: CDR1 MNHEY and CDR2 SMNVEV (reference sequence). J gave up 5 bases and V 4 bases, and 9 bases lay outside the gene matches. In DNA, the CDR3 is TGTGCCAGCAGTTGGTTTAGTGCGGGGGGGGACAATGAGCAGTTCTTC. Residues: CASSWFSAGGDNEQFF.

The rearrangement links TRBV12-3 or TRBV12-4 to TRBJ2-1; D is unresolved. V dropped 6 bases and J dropped 10 bases, with 13 bases sitting between them. The CDR3 totals 12 residues. This CDR3 is CASRTPLGEQFF. The CDR3, as DNA: TGTGCCAGCAGAACGCCTCTCGGCGAGCAGTTCTTC.

This clonotype was seen a handful of times. This chain uses TRBV7-9 with TRBJ2-7; D might be TRBD1 (6 bases). The ends were cut back, 5 bases at V and 0 bases at J, with 20 bases in the middle. CDR1 and CDR2 (germline): SEHNR, FQNEAQ (reference sequence). The CDR3 runs 17 residues. CDR3 protein: CASSPLSRDTSSYEQYF. The CDR3, as DNA: TGTGCCAGCAGCCCCCTAAGCCGGGACACATCCTCCTACGAGCAGTACTTC.

The rearrangement links TRBV6-2 or TRBV6-3 to TRBJ2-1; 13 nucleotides match TRBD2. Trimming at V came to 6 bases and at J to 8 bases, leaving 13 bases not matched to a gene. The CDR3 is 17 residues long. Germline V gene data show CDR1 as MNHEY and CDR2 as SVGEGT. The CDR3 reads CASSPLPGLAGEDEQFF. The DNA for the CDR3 is TGTGCCAGCAGCCCTCTTCCCGGACTAGCGGGAGAGGATGAGCAGTTCTTC.

This chain uses TRBV28 with TRBJ2-2, with a tentative D call TRBD2 (6 bases). Germline CDR1 MDHEN, CDR2 SYDVKM. This CDR3 is built from 14 residues. V dropped 8 bases and J dropped 4 bases, with 14 bases sitting between them. This CDR3 reads CASSYRRVTGELFF. Here the CDR3 DNA reads TGTGCCAGCTCTTACAGGAGGGTCACCGGGGAGCTGTTTTTT.

This chain uses TRBV6-1 with TRBJ2-5, with D perhaps matching TRBD1 (5 bases). The CDR3 is 13 amino acids. The V gene lost 5 bases and the J gene lost 1 base, with 8 bases spanning the gap. Germline CDR1 is MNHNS and CDR2 is SASEGT. CDR3 DNA sequence: TGTGCCAGCAGTAAGGGGTTCCAAGAGACCCAGTACTTC. Translating gives CASSKGFQETQYF.

The chain recombines TRBV28 with TRBJ2-1, with TRBD2 matching 8 bases. The CDR3 contains 15 residues. Germline lookup yields CDR1 MDHEN and CDR2 SYDVKM. V was pared by 1 base and J by 9 bases, with 8 bases of the junction left unmatched. Here the CDR3 DNA reads TGTGCCAGCAGTTTATTGGGTAGCGGGAACTCTGAGCAGTTCTTC. Its protein product is CASSLLGSGNSEQFF.

This clonotype was detected a few times. The genes are TRBV19 and TRBJ2-3; 7 bases are a match to TRBD2. Germline CDR1 is LNHDA and CDR2 is SQIVND (reference sequence). With 4 bases clipped from V and 2 bases from J, the junction kept 3 bases outside the gene matches. The CDR3 has 14 residues. The CDR3 is CASSTGRATDTQYF. In nucleotides, the CDR3 is TGTGCCAGTAGTACGGGGAGGGCCACAGATACGCAGTATTTT.

Many counts were recorded for this clonotype. The chain joins TRBV7-9 to TRBJ1-6, with a tentative D call TRBD1 (5 bases). The V gene's germline CDR1 is SEHNR and CDR2 FQNEAQ (reference sequence). V dropped 3 bases and J dropped 10 bases, with 10 bases sitting between them. This CDR3 has 13 residues. The DNA for the CDR3 is TGTGCCAGCAGCTTTCCCGGGGGATCACCCCTCCACTTT. Its protein product is CASSFPGGSPLHF.

This clonotype was seen only a few times. The V and J genes are TRBV7-9 and TRBJ2-7, with TRBD2 matching over 16 bases. The germline V gene encodes CDR1 SEHNR and CDR2 FQNEAQ (reference sequence). This CDR3 is 17 amino acids long. The V and J ends lost 4 bases and 0 bases, in that order; junction bases with no gene match: 3. Written as DNA, the CDR3 is TGTGCCAGCAGCTGGGGACTAGCGGGAGGGTCCTCCTACGAGCAGTACTTC. Residues: CASSWGLAGGSSYEQYF.

This clonotype has a count of ten or more. V usage is TRBV20-1 and J usage is TRBJ2-1; 7 bases are a match to TRBD2. The CDR3 extends over 15 amino acids. The germline V gene encodes CDR1 DFQATT and CDR2 SNEGSKA (reference sequence). Trimming cost V 6 bases and J 0 bases; bases outside gene matches: 8. This chain's CDR3 is CSAPLRGSSYNEQFF. In DNA form, the CDR3 reads TGCAGTGCCCCCCTGCGGGGGAGCTCCTACAATGAGCAGTTCTTC.

The rearrangement joins TRBV18 to TRBJ2-3; a possible D gene is TRBD1 (7 bases). With 6 bases removed from V and 2 bases from J, the gap between germline ends came to 18 bases. Germline loops: CDR1 KGHSH, CDR2 LQKENI. This CDR3 region has 16 residues. This CDR3 is CASSRTGAGTTDTQYF. The DNA of the CDR3 is TGTGCCAGCTCCAGAACAGGGGCGGGGACCACAGATACGCAGTATTTT.

V usage is TRBV5-1 and J usage is TRBJ2-1; 10 bases map to TRBD2. V shed 7 bases, J shed 7 bases, and the junction held 11 bases outside the gene matches. The germline gives CDR1 SGHRS, CDR2 YFSETQ. The CDR3 loop spans 15 amino acids. The CDR3 bases are TGCGCCAGCCGCCCCCCAGCGGGAGGGCCAAATGAGCAGTTCTTC. Translating gives CASRPPAGGPNEQFF.

This clonotype was seen many times. The chain couples TRBV20-1 to TRBJ1-2; D gene unclear. CDR3 length: 13 residues. CDR1 DFQATT and CDR2 SNEGSKA come from the germline V gene (reference sequence). Trimming removed 5 bases at V and 2 bases at J, with 12 bases between. The CDR3 region has the DNA TGCAGTGCTGTGCCTGAGTTAAACTATGGCTACACCTTC. Its protein is CSAVPELNYGYTF.

The chain has TRBV5-1 and TRBJ2-3; 12 positions agree with TRBD2. CDR1 and CDR2 (germline): SGHRS, YFSETQ. This CDR3 region has 16 residues. The junction had 5 bases not matched to a gene; V was cut back by 4 bases and J by 2 bases. CDR3 amino acids: CASSPGLAGHTDTQYF. For the CDR3, the DNA is TGCGCCAGCAGCCCTGGACTAGCGGGACACACAGATACGCAGTATTTT.

V gene TRBV10-3 combines with J gene TRBJ2-2, with D maybe TRBD2 (5 bases). Looked up from germline, CDR1 is ENHRY and CDR2 is SYGVKD. V lost 0 bases and J 6 bases, leaving 11 bases between the germline ends. This CDR3 comprises 15 residues. The CDR3, as DNA: TGTGCCATCAGTGAGTCGGTCGGGGTCCCCGGGGAGCTGTTTTTT. It translates to CAISESVGVPGELFF.

The CDR3 coding sequence is TGTGCCAGCAGCTTCGGGGGGTTCGGAGAGACCCAGTACTTC. Translated: CASSFGGFGETQYF. The chain has TRBV7-2 and TRBJ2-5; 7 nucleotides agree with TRBD2. J was trimmed by 4 bases and V by 3 bases; bases with no gene match: 5. Germline V gene data show CDR1 as SGHTA and CDR2 as FQGNSA. The CDR3 contains 14 residues.

This clonotype occurred a few times. V usage is TRBV7-2 and J usage is TRBJ2-4; weak D call: TRBD1 (5 bases). The CDR3 length is 11 residues. V was pared by 8 bases and J by 9 bases, with 11 bases between. Per the germline V gene, CDR1 is SGHTA and CDR2 is FQGNSA. The CDR3 loop reads CASDSRGIQYF. CDR3 nucleotides: TGTGCCAGCGACTCTAGGGGCATTCAGTACTTC.

The V call is TRBV23-1, the J call TRBJ2-1, with TRBD2 matching over 9 bases. TRBV23-1 is an open reading frame, and its role is uncertain. Losses at the gene ends were 9 bases for V and 0 bases for J; bases not matched to a gene: 12. The CDR3 is 17 residues long. The CDR3 nucleotides read TGCGCCAGGCCAGGACAGAAAGCGGGAGGCTCCTACAATGAGCAGTTCTTC. Residues: CARPGQKAGGSYNEQFF.